One sample yielded the 9 T cell receptor beta chains listed below, sequenced in a study of breast tumors, draining lymph nodes, adjacent tissues. The lymph nodes were axillary draining lymph nodes from breast cancer patients. TCRdb called the multiplex PCR reads again in MiXCR, with one record for every CDR3 protein. The sample records about 200,000 distinct CDR3 sequences, roughly 29% being singletons. The sample consisted of axillary lymph node tissue. These receptors were obtained from a female donor with breast cancer. Some clones in this sample may be carry-over from other donors' samples.

The J gene is TRBJ2-3, the V gene TRBV7-2; D is ambiguous. Germline CDR1 and CDR2: SGHTA and FQGNSA. The CDR3 contains 12 residues. V was cut by 3 bases and J by 8 bases, with 9 bases left in between. The DNA of the CDR3 is TGTGCCAGCAGCTTGTTTCGGGCTACGCAGTATTTT. Translating gives CASSLFRATQYF.

Remarks on this clonotype: A much bigger clone sits one base away, suggesting this may be a read error. The chain uses TRBV6-5 and TRBJ2-7; 10 nucleotides line up with TRBD2. The CDR3 covers 15 residues. The germline CDR1 and CDR2 sequences are MNHEY and SVGAGI. The CDR3 protein is CAGSYSSGRAYEQYF. DNA for the CDR3: TGTGCCGGCAGTTACTCCAGCGGGAGGGCCTACGAGCAGTACTTC.

In its sample, this clonotype was seen a few times. This may be a read error, as it is one base from a much larger clone. The chain combines TRBV20-1 with TRBJ2-5; TRBD1 matches at 11 bases. The CDR3 sequence is 14 residues long. Germline CDR1 DFQATT, CDR2 SNEGSKA (reference sequence). The CDR3 sequence is CSARWTGGQATQYF. DNA of the CDR3: TGCAGTGCTAGGTGGACAGGGGGCCAAGCGACCCAGTACTTC.

As for this clonotype: This may come from a read error, since a much larger clone is one base off. Here the CDR3 omits its conserved ending phenylalanine or tryptophan, so a read error is the likely source. The chain employs TRBV6-4 and TRBJ2-3; a weak D match, TRBD1 (6 bases). The CDR3 length is 15 residues. Germline CDR1 MRHNA, CDR2 SNTAGT. V lost 3 bases, J lost 4 bases, and 14 bases lay in between. The CDR3 DNA follows: TGTGCCAGCAGTGATAGGGGGAGCCCCGCAGATACGCAGTATTAT. Translated, it gives CASSDRGSPADTQYY.

This chain links TRBV27 with TRBJ2-1; 8 nucleotides agree with TRBD1. The junction had 6 bases not matched to a gene; V was cut back by 3 bases and J by 5 bases. The CDR3 extends over 15 amino acids. Germline loops: CDR1 MNHEY, CDR2 SMNVEV (reference sequence). The DNA of the CDR3 is TGTGCCAGCAGTTTTGGGCAGGGGGCGAACAATGAGCAGTTCTTC. Translation: CASSFGQGANNEQFF.

Details on this clonotype: A clone one base away is much larger, so this may be a read error. The J gene is TRBJ1-3, the V gene TRBV6-5; D uncertain. The germline gives CDR1 MNHEY, CDR2 SVGAGI. The length of the CDR3 is 13 residues. The CDR3 sequence: CAGSPGRGNTIYF. CDR3 in DNA: TGTGCCGGCAGCCCTGGACGTGGAAACACCATATATTTT.

This clonotype was observed many times. The genes are TRBV7-6 and TRBJ2-1; D remains ambiguous. V was pared by 8 bases and J by 8 bases, with 13 bases between. The germline CDR1 and CDR2 sequences are SGHVS and FNYEAQ. This CDR3 region has 12 residues. CDR3 residues: CASGYHGDEQFF. The CDR3 DNA reads as TGTGCCAGCGGATACCACGGCGATGAGCAGTTCTTC.

This clonotype was seen ten or more times. V is TRBV5-6 and J is TRBJ2-5; D is possibly TRBD2 (6 bases). Between the trimmed V and J ends, which lost 3 bases and 1 base, there was a span of 13 bases. This CDR3 has 15 residues. Germline CDR1 SGHDT, CDR2 YYEEEE. CDR3 coding DNA: TGTGCCAGCAGCTCCTTAGCGGCATCCCAAGAGACCCAGTACTTC. Translated: CASSSLAASQETQYF. The whole variable domain, filled in from reference TRBV5-6 and TRBJ2-5, reads DAGVTQSPTHLIKTRGQQVTLRCSPKSGHDTVSWYQQALGQGPQFIFQYYEEEERQRGNFPDRFSGHQFPNYSSELNVNALLLGDSALYLCASSSLAASQETQYFGPGTRLLVL.

The chain is built from TRBV13 and TRBJ2-1; D not resolved. Trimming took 8 bases from V and 5 from J, leaving 16 bases between them. The CDR3 loop spans 14 amino acids. Germline lookup yields CDR1 PRHDT and CDR2 FYEKMQ (reference sequence). The CDR3 nucleotides are TGTGCCAGCTCACCTGTAGGCCTCCACAATGAGCAGTTCTTC. Translating it yields CASSPVGLHNEQFF.